This passage covers 5 T cell receptor beta chains from one sample sequenced in a study of control samples from healthy donors and cancer patients. Produced via immunoSEQ multiplex PCR; TCRdb's table is partial and in-frame only. The table has fewer than 60,000 clones, about 87% seen once. Sequenced sample: PBMCs. These receptor sequences come from a woman aged 55-75 years with lung cancer.

The chain carries TRBV6-5 and TRBJ2-5; no clear D gene. Trimming cost V 0 bases and J 2 bases, with 10 bases left between them. CDR3 size: 15 residues. Germline assignment: CDR1 MNHEY and CDR2 SVGAGI. The CDR3 loop is CASSYSPGPQETQYF. The CDR3 nucleotides are TGTGCCAGCAGTTACTCGCCCGGGCCGCAAGAGACCCAGTACTTC.

The rearrangement joins TRBV3-1 (or the pseudogene TRBV3-2) to TRBJ1-1; TRBD1 matches at 12 bases. This CDR3 is 14 amino acids long. Per germline, CDR1 LGHDT and CDR2 YNNKEL (reference sequence). The junction had 3 bases not matched to a gene; V was cut back by 2 bases and J by 8 bases. The CDR3 sequence is CASSQLGTGGEAFF. The CDR3, as DNA: TGTGCCAGCAGCCAACTCGGGACAGGGGGCGAAGCTTTCTTT.

This clone was observed a few times. The chain has TRBV24-1 and TRBJ2-1; D is unclear. Germline-derived CDR1 and CDR2 are KGHDR and SFDVKD. CDR3 length equals 15 residues. The V gene lost 2 bases and the J gene lost 2 bases, with 9 bases spanning the gap. As DNA, the CDR3 is TGTGCCACCAGTGATTCCGGAACTACCTACAATGAGCAGTTCTTC. It codes for CATSDSGTTYNEQFF.

The chain employs TRBV18 and TRBJ1-1; maybe TRBD1 (5 bases). V lost 3 bases and J 6 bases, leaving 11 bases between the germline ends. The CDR3 is made up of 13 amino acids. Germline V lookup: CDR1 KGHSH, CDR2 LQKENI. The CDR3 here is CASSPTVGAEAFF. Here the CDR3 DNA reads TGTGCCAGCTCACCCACGGTGGGGGCTGAAGCTTTCTTT.

In the case of this clone: A read error may produce the germline difference seen at one junction end. The chain carries TRBV5-6 and TRBJ2-7; D might be TRBD1 (5 bases). This CDR3 spans 13 amino acids. Germline CDR1 reads SGHDT; CDR2 reads YYEEEE. CDR3 nucleotides: TGTGCCAGCAGCTTGGTGTCTCAGCCCCCCACAGGATTC. Translated: CASSLVSQPPTGF.